This T cell receptor (beta chain) was documented in a study of cytomegalovirus exposure and HLA in healthy donors (dated by TCRdb to about 2017). Regarding the complete study: In an earlier analysis of approximately 500 of the donors, about 260 Gb of sequence data and roughly 100 million unique TCR beta sequences from about 179 million T cells were reported. An early release that covered fewer than 800 HLA-typed donors contained around 300 gigabases of sequencing data and tens of millions of unique TCR sequences. Of the 300 to 400 genotyped donors, roughly 85% fell in the genetic ancestry cluster associated with self-reported Caucasian donors. The study was designed to test whether signatures of past pathogen exposure could be identified by cataloging public T cell receptors. The T cell repertoires of about 700 subjects were profiled by immunosequencing and related to cytomegalovirus serostatus. Besides the first cohort of 550 to 750 subjects, a separate validation cohort made up of 120 different subjects was used. High-throughput TCR immunosequencing, statistical association of individual TCRs with disease status, and machine learning were combined to predict cytomegalovirus infection status. A later analysis re-analyzed previously published TCR beta repertoires from approximately 670 donors and added high-resolution HLA genotyping to study TCR occurrence patterns. Rather than using new phenotypic data, the later analysis identified candidate immune exposures from TCR beta sequences and from how often those sequences occurred across donors. To decide whether each TCR beta V gene segment behaved as functional or pseudogenic, an earlier analysis of 587 of the donors relied on high-throughput TCR beta sequencing. Donor age, sex, ethnicity and CMV serostatus were compiled alongside the repertoire data. A later genetic analysis took genome-wide SNP genotypes for about 55% of the 666 donors and used that subset as a discovery cohort. All discovery cohort repertoires had been generated using a single sequencing platform. HLA typing covered class I and class II loci at four-digit resolution. The number of typed donors differed by locus: roughly 629-640 for A, B, C, DRB1 and DQB1; about 520 for DQA1; about 600 for DPA1; and 450 to 480 for DPB1. Roughly five DR-DQ haplotypes were handled as single units for association and clustering because linkage in the cohort was strong. Among some 410 genotyped donors of the cohort, an average of approximately 200,000 unique TCR beta nucleotide sequences was sequenced per donor, of which roughly 17% were non-productive. What the research found in general, with its limitations: A further reported finding was that TCR beta sequences accurately predicted the HLA-A and HLA-B alleles for most subjects in the first cohort. A group of highly shared sequence variants was considered likely to be a technical artifact of the sequencing pipeline. While some public TCRs were present in many individuals, most TCR sequences turned up only very rarely across donors. In vitro tests confirmed that a few of the cytomegalovirus-associated TCR beta chains recognize cytomegalovirus antigens. The presence/absence analyses assumed that sequencing depth was roughly uniform across donors, and that assumption may not be true. In a later analysis, 16,951 TCR beta sequences were associated with specific HLA alleles at a false discovery rate of 0.05. In this cohort, only TCR beta chains were sequenced, and detectable features were limited by the absence of alpha or paired-chain data. An association between a missense DCLRE1C variant and V-gene and J-gene trimming of TCR beta chains was found in a later genetic analysis and replicated in an independent cohort. Linkage disequilibrium might explain the correlated functional status among segregating V segments, but an unknown experimental factor could not be ruled out. The authors suggested that the approach could potentially be generalized to other disease states and immunological phenotypes. Because counts were too low, about 18 rarely observed V segments, including chromosome 9 orphons, were excluded from the earlier analysis of 587 of the donors. The only immune exposure information available for the cohort was CMV serostatus. According to a later analysis, most CMV-associated TCR beta chains appeared to be HLA-restricted, and the HLA associations seemed to be driven largely by CMV exposure. When HLA alleles, especially DR and DQ, strongly co-occurred, TCR associations were difficult to assign to individual alleles. Compared with the roughly 670-donor mean, donors in an Asian-associated ancestry cluster had fewer N-insertions in productive TCRs, according to a later genetic analysis. In the study, 150 to 200 TCR beta chains were listed as associated with cytomegalovirus. Compared with equally common non-associated chains, HLA-associated TCR beta chains in a later analysis were more clonally expanded and had lower generation probabilities. Because some donors lacked HLA typing at each locus, the association tests relied only on the typed subset. Cytomegalovirus status was reported to be diagnosed by the classifier with high specificity and sensitivity in both the original and validation cohorts. Several of the top co-occurrence clusters appeared to be linked to parvovirus B19, influenza, CMV and Epstein-Barr virus, according to a later analysis. An earlier analysis of approximately 500 of the donors showed that most TCR beta V segments appeared in productive rearrangements either about 87% or about 30% of the time, which broadly matched IMGT annotations. According to a later analysis, TCR association rates differed among HLA loci, with DRB1 alleles showing the most associated TCRs and HLA-C alleles showing the fewest.

Libraries were built with the immunoSEQ multiplex PCR assay. For the multiplex PCR, a mixture combining 60 forward primers for TCR Vbeta segments and 13 reverse primers for TCR Jbeta segments was used. Amplification of the CDR3 region of rearranged TCR beta genes was performed with a multiplex PCR assay on genomic DNA. Amplified TCR beta libraries were sequenced as 87-base-pair reads on the Illumina HiSeq System. On the authors' methods: Across the roughly 700 repertoires, a later analysis counted about 81 million unique TCR beta chains, roughly 11 million of which were shared by at least two donors. A nearest-neighbor algorithm error-corrected the raw reads and collapsed the reads into unique sequences, merging closely related sequences to remove PCR and sequencing errors. To assign V, D and J gene segments, CDR3 sequences were aligned to IMGT reference sequences. Each retained sequence needed at least a six-nucleotide match to both a V gene segment and a J gene segment. Rearrangements were called productive when the CDR3 lacked stop codons and stayed in frame with V and J; all others were non-productive. CDR3 was defined by IMGT convention, running from the second conserved V-encoded cysteine to the conserved J-encoded phenylalanine. The earlier analysis of more than 450 of the donors excluded sequences that lacked an unambiguous match to a single V gene segment. In an earlier analysis of almost 600 of the donors, a V segment was called functional when productive rearrangements were above 56.7%, and segregating when the standard deviation between donors exceeded 5%. A statistical classification framework was developed to diagnose cytomegalovirus status using the catalog of TCR beta chain sequences. V and J gene assignment, in a later analysis, came from comparing TCR nucleotide sequences with IMGT/GENE-DB human TR gene sequences. The TCRdist pipeline was used in a later analysis to assign CDR3 sequences and most-parsimonious VDJ recombination scenarios. In a later analysis, every TCR beta chain was defined by the combination of its CDR3 amino acid sequence and its V-gene family, and reads without a unique V-gene family were dropped. As a way to deal with suspected cross-contamination and a sequencing artifact, a later analysis dropped 450 to 600 nucleotide sequences that were highly shared and had low generation probability. A later analysis calculated a clonal expansion index for each public chain from normalized within-repertoire ranks of inferred template counts. Generation probabilities in a later analysis came from a VDJ recombination model fitted to out-of-frame rearrangements, and those results were checked against IGoR. In a later analysis, hypergeometric tests were used to score TCR-TCR, TCR-HLA and TCR-CMV co-occurrence, with a repertoire-size bias correction applied to TCR pairs. To estimate false discovery rates, a later analysis permuted the HLA or CMV assignments 20 times. In a later analysis, co-occurring TCRs were grouped with DBSCAN, and TCRdist sequence similarity was added when clustering was performed within HLA-allele-positive subsets. Repertoires with fewer than 30,000 or more than 120,000 public chains, plus five repertoires with anomalous nucleotide sharing, were excluded from co-occurrence clustering. The table was pulled from immuneACCESS by TCRdb, which kept in-frame rearrangements only. Such tables lose some clones; where checked, under half of the loss comes from unresolved V genes, and the rest has no known cause. That table gives V, J and clone size, and the DNA gave D and trimming. The sample table lists approximately 170,000 clones, about 75% of them with a count of one. Over 4.5% of the sample is held by the ten biggest clonotypes.

With respect to this clone: The antigen it recognizes is unknown. Base qualities are not at hand, and no much larger clone is one base apart.

The cohort was made up of 500 to 850 healthy bone marrow donors. At the time of sampling, all cohort members were nominally healthy, though unrecorded immune exposures were likely present. The donor was CMV seronegative and was included in the group of approximately 350 seronegative cohort members. Every donor gave a peripheral blood sample, and the peripheral blood mononuclear cells from that sample were used for TCR beta sequencing. The Qiagen DNeasy Blood Extraction Kit was used to extract genomic DNA from the blood cell samples. The origin of this receptor is a male donor in good health and CMV-seronegative. The sample taken for sequencing was PBMCs.

The bases read TGTGCCAGCAGCGCGCGACAGGGCAGCGAGCAGTACTTC. Translated, this gives CASSARQGSEQYF. The V gene is TRBV7-3 and the J gene is TRBJ2-7, with TRBD1 matching 7 junction bases. The CDR3 numbers 13 residues from cysteine through phenylalanine. Just the 39-base CDR3 DNA is kept, in frame starting at base 1. The germline V gene encodes CDR1 SGHTA and CDR2 FQGTGA. For this chain, trimming is 5 bases at the V end and 6 bases at the J end, and the number of junction bases without a gene match is 7.